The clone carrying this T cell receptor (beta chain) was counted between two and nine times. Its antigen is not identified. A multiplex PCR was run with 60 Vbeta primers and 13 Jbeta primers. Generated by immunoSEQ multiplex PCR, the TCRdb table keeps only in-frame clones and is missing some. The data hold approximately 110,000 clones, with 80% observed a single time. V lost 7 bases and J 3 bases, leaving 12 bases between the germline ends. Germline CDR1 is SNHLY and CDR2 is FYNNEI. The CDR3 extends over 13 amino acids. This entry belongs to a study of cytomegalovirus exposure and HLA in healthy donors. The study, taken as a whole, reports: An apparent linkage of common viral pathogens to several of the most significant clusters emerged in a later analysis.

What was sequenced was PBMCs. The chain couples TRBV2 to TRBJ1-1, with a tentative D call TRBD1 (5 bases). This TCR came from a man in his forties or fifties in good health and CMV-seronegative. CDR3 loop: CASISDRYTEAFF. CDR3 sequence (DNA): TGTGCCAGCATCAGTGACAGATACACTGAAGCTTTCTTT.